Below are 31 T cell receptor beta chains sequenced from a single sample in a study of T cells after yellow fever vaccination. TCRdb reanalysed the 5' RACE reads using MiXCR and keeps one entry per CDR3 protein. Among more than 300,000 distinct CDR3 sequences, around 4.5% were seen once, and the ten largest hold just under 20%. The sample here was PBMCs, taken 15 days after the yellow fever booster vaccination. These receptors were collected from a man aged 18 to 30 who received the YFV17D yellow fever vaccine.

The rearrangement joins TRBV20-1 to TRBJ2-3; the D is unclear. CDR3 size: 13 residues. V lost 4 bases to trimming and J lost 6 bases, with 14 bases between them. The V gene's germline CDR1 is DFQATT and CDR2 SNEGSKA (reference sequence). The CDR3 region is CSAIPPGEDTQYF. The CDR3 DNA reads TGCAGTGCTATACCGCCTGGTGAGGATACGCAGTATTTT.

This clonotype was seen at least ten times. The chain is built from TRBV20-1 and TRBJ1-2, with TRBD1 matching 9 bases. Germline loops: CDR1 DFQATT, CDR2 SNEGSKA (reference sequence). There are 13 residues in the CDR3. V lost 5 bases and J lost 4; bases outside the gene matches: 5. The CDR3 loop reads CSADTGGPYGYTF. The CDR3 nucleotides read TGCAGTGCTGATACAGGGGGCCCCTATGGCTACACCTTC.

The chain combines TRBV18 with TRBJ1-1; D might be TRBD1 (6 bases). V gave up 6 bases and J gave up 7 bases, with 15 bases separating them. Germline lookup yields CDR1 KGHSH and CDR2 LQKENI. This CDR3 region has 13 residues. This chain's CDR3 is CASSQMDSHEAFF. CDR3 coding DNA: TGTGCCAGCTCCCAGATGGACAGCCATGAAGCTTTCTTT.

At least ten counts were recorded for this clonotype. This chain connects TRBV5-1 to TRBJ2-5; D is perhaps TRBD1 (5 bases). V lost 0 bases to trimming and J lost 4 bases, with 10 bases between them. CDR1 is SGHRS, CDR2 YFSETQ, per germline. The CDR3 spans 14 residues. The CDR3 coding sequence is TGCGCCAGCAGCTTGGATCAGGGTACAGAGACCCAGTACTTC. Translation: CASSLDQGTETQYF.

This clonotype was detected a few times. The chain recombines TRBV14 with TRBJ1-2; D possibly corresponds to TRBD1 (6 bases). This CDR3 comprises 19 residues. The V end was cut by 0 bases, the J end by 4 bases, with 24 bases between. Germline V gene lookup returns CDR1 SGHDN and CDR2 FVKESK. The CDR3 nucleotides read TGTGCCAGCAGCCAAGATGGTGGGACAAAGATCTCAAACACCTATGGCTACACCTTC. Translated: CASSQDGGTKISNTYGYTF.

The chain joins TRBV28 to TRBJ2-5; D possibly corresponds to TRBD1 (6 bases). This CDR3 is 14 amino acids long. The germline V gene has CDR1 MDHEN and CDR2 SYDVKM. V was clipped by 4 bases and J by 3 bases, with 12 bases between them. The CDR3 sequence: CASSSDRKKETQYF. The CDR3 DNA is TGTGCCAGCAGTTCCGACAGGAAGAAAGAGACCCAGTACTTC.

CDR3 sequence: CASSLQGRAFF. CDR3 nucleotides: TGCGCCAGCAGCTTACAGGGGAGGGCTTTCTTT. The J gene is TRBJ1-1, the V gene TRBV5-1; 7 bases fit TRBD1. The CDR3 runs 11 residues. The V segment lost 2 bases and the J segment 11 bases; nucleotides outside the gene matches: 3. Germline loops: CDR1 SGHRS, CDR2 YFSETQ.

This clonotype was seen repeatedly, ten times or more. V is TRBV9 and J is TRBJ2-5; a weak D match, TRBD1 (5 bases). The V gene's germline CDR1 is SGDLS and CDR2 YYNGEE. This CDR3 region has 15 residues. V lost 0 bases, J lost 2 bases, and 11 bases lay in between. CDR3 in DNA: TGTGCCAGCAGCGTAGCCGGTGGGGCTCAAGAGACCCAGTACTTC. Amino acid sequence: CASSVAGGAQETQYF. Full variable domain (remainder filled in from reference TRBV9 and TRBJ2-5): DSGVTQTPKHLITATGQRVTLRCSPRSGDLSVYWYQQSLDQGLQFLIQYYNGEERAKGNILERFSAQQFPDLHSELNLSSLELGDSALYFCASSVAGGAQETQYFGPGTRLLVL.

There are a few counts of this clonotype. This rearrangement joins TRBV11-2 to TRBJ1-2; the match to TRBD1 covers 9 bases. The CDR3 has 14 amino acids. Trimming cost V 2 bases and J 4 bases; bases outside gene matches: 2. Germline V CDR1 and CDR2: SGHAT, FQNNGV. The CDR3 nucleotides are TGTGCCAGCAGCTTATTGGGACAGGGCTATGGCTACACCTTC. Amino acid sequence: CASSLLGQGYGYTF.

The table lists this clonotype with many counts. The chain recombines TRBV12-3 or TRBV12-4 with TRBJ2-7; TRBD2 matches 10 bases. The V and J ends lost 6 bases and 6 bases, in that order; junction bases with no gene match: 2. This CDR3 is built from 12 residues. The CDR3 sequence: CASRRTSGEQYF. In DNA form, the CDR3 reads TGTGCCAGCAGACGGACTAGCGGCGAGCAGTACTTC.

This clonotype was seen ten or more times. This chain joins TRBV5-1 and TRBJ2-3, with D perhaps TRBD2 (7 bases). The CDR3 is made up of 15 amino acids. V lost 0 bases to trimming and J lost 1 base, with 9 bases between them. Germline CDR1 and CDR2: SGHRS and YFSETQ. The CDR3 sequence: CASSLEGGGTDTQYF. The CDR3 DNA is TGCGCCAGCAGCTTGGAGGGGGGGGGCACAGATACGCAGTATTTT.

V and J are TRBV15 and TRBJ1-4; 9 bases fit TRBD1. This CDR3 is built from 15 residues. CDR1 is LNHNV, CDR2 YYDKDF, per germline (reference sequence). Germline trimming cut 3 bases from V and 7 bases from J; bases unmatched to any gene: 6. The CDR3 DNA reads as TGTGCCACCAGCAGGGGACAGGGCCTTAGTGAAAAACTGTTTTTT. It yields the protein CATSRGQGLSEKLFF.

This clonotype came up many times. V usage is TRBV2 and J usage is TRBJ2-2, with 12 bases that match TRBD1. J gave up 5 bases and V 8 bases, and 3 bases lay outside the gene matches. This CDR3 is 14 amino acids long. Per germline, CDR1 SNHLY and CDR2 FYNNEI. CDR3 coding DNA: TGTGCCAGCGGGGGACAGGGGGCGACCGGGGAGCTGTTTTTT. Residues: CASGGQGATGELFF.

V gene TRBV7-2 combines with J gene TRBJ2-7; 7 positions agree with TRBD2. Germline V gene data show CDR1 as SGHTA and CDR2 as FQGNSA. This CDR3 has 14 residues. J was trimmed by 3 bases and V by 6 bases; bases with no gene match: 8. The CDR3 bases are TGTGCCAGCAGACGGGGGGATTGGGGCTACGAGCAGTACTTC. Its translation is CASRRGDWGYEQYF.

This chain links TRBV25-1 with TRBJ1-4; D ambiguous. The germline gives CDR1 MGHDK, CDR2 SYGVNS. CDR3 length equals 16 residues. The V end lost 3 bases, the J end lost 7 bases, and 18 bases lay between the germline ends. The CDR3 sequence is CASSEIETLRTEKLFF. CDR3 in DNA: TGTGCCAGCAGTGAGATCGAAACCCTACGGACTGAAAAACTGTTTTTT.

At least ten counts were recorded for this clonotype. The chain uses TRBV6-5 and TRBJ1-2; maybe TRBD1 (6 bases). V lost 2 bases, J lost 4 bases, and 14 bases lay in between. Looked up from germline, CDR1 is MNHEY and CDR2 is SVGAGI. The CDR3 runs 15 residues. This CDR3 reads CASSYGMGASYGYTF. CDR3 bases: TGTGCCAGCAGTTACGGTATGGGGGCCAGCTATGGCTACACCTTC.

DNA of the CDR3: TGTGCCAGCAGCTTCCAAGGACAGGGGGACACTGAAGCTTTCTTT. Its protein product is CASSFQGQGDTEAFF. J is TRBJ1-1 and V is TRBV7-2; 10 bases fit TRBD1. With 3 bases clipped from V and 3 bases from J, the junction kept 4 bases outside the gene matches. CDR1 is SGHTA, CDR2 FQGNSA, per germline. The CDR3 is 15 residues long.

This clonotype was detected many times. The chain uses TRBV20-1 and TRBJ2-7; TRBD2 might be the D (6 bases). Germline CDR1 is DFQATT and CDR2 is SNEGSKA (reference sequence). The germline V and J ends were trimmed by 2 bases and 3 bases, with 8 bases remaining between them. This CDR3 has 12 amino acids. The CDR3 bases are TGCAGTGCTAGAAAGGACTACTACGAGCAGTACTTC. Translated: CSARKDYYEQYF.

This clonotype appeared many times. The DNA of the CDR3 is TGTGCCAGCAGGGCGACTAGCGGGGGGGCAGATACGCAGTATTTT. Translation gives CASRATSGGADTQYF. The gene calls are TRBV2 and TRBJ2-3, with 14 nucleotides matching TRBD2. The V gene's germline CDR1 is SNHLY and CDR2 FYNNEI. V lost 6 bases, J lost 4 bases, and 3 bases stayed unmatched. This CDR3 is built from 15 residues.

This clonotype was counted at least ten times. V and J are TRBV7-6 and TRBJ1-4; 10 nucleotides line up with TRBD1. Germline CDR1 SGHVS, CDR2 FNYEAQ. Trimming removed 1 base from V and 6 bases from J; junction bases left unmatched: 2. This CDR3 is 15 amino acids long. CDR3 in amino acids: CASSLEGQGDEKLFF. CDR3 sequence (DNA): TGTGCCAGCAGCTTAGAAGGACAGGGGGATGAAAAACTGTTTTTT.

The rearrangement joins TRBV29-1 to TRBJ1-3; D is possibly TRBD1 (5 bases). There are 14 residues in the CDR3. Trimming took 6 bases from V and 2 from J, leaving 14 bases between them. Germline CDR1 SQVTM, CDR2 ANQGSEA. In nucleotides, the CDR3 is TGCAGCGTCGCCTCCTCGGGGCCTGGAAACACCATATATTTT. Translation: CSVASSGPGNTIYF.

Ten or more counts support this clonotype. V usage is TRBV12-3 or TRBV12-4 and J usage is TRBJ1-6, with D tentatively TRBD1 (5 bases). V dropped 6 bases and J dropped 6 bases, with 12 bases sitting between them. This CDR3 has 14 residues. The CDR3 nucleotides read TGTGCCAGCAGCCCGACAGCCACTAATTCACCCCTCCACTTT. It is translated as CASSPTATNSPLHF.

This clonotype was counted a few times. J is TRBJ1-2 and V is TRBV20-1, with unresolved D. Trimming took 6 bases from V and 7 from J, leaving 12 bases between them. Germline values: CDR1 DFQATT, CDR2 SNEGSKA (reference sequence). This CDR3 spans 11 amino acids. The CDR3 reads CSAPGYSGYTF. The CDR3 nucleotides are TGCAGTGCCCCAGGTTATTCTGGCTACACCTTC.

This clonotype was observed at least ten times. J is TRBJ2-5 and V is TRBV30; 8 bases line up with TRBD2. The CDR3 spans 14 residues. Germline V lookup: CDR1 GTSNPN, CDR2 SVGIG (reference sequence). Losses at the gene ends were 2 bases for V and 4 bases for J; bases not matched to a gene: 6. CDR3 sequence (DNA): TGTGCCTGGAGTTTTAGCGGGGCCTCAGAGACCCAGTACTTC. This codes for CAWSFSGASETQYF.

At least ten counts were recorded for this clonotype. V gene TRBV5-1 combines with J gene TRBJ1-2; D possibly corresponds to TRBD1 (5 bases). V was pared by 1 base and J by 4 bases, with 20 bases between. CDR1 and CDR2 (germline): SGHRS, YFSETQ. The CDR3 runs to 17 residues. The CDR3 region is CASSLRQGIDWGYGYTF. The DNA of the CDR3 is TGCGCCAGCAGCTTGCGGCAGGGCATTGATTGGGGCTATGGCTACACCTTC.

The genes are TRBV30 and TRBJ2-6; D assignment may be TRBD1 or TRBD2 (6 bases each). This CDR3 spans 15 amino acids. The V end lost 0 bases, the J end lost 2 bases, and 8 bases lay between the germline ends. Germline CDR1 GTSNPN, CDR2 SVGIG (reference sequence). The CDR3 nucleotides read TGTGCCTGGAGTGTAGGGGGGCCTGGGGCCAACGTCCTGACTTTC. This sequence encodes CAWSVGGPGANVLTF.

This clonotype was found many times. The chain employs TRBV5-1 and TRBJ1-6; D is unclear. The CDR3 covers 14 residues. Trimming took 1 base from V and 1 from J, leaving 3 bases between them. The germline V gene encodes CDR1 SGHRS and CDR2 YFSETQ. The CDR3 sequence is CASSLRSYNSPLHF. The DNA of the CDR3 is TGCGCCAGCAGCTTGAGGTCCTATAATTCACCCCTCCACTTT.

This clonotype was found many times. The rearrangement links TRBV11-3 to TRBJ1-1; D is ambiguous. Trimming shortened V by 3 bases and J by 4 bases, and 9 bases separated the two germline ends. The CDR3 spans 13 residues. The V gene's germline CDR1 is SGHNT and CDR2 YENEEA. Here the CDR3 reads CASSFGRSTEAFF. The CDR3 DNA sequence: TGTGCCAGCAGCTTCGGGAGGAGCACTGAAGCTTTCTTT. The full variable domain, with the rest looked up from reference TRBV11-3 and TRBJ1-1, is EAGVVQSPRYKIIEKKQPVAFWCNPISGHNTLYWYLQNLGQGPELLIRYENEEAVDDSQLPKDRFSAERLKGVDSTLKIQPAELGDSAVYLCASSFGRSTEAFFGQGTRLTVV.

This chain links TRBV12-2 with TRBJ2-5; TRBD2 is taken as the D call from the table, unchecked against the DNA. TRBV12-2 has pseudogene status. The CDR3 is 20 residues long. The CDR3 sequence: CASRLICGGGTHIERETQYF. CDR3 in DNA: TGTGCAAGTCGCTTAATATGTGGCGGGGGGACCCACATCGAAAGAGAGACCCAGTACTTC.

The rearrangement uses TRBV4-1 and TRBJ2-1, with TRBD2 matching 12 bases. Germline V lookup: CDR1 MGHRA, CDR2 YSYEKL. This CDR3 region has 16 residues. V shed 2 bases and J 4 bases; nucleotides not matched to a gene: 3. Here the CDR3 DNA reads TGCGCCAGCAGCCAAACTAGCGGGGGGAGATACAATGAGCAGTTCTTC. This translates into CASSQTSGGRYNEQFF.

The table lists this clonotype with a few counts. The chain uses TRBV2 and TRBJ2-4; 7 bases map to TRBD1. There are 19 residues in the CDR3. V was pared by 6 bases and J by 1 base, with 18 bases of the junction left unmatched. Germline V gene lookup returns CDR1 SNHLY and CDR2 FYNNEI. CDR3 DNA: TGTGCCAGCAGGACCACCCGAGGACGAGGGGGCCGGGCCAAAAACATTCAGTACTTC. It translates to CASRTTRGRGGRAKNIQYF.